This TCR beta chain is drawn from a study of response to subunit inactivated influenza vaccine (dated by TCRdb to the late 2010s). Background for the entire study: Deep quantitative T cell receptor repertoire profiling was used in the study to track responses to a trivalent subunit inactivated influenza vaccine. Study-wide conclusions, independent of this receptor: The authors suggested that each seasonal influenza vaccination may recruit only a limited number of new T cells.

The library was built by means of RT-PCR. Sequencing used an Illumina HiSeq 2500. TCRdb redid the processing of the public reads, applying fastp at Q25 and MiXCR, and retained in-frame beta chains. Merged by CDR3 protein, the rows form single entries marked with the most common genes and DNA. The sample contains 500,000 to 600,000 distinct CDR3 sequences, 7.5% to 8.5% of them found a single time. The ten largest clones add up to over 10% of the sample. On this clonotype itself: Its antigen remains unidentified. One base away there is no much larger clone; base qualities are not given.

At the junction V is shortened by 1 base and J by 3 bases, with 18 bases in between. Looking up the germline V gene yields CDR1 MGHDK and CDR2 SYGVNS. Taken from cysteine to phenylalanine, the CDR3 has 17 residues. The only DNA kept is the CDR3, 51 bases in frame from the first base. This TCR came from a man between 50 and 69 years old who received an inactivated influenza vaccine. Donor details come from another sample of the same person, matched by shared clones. The sequence is built from TRBV25-1 and TRBJ1-1; possibly the D gene is TRBD1, per 5 matching bases. Sequenced here: PBMCs from blood, sampled about 24 months after vaccination. The CDR3 here reads CASSEWKGEIGDTEAFF. The DNA reads as follows: TGTGCCAGCAGTGAATGGAAGGGAGAAATAGGGGACACTGAAGCTTTCTTT.